This paragraph covers one T cell receptor (beta chain) sequence. This specimen belongs to a study of blood T cell repertoires in COVID-19. Turning to the study itself: The origin of the acute and convalescent COVID-19 samples was the United States, Italy and Spain. In each case, the material was cDNA or gDNA derived from T cells, B-cell-depleted T cells, or PBMCs.

Clinical history reported by participants formed the basis on which cohorts were assigned. Only in-frame clones appear in the TCRdb table, and some are missing; sequencing was by immunoSEQ multiplex PCR. The table has about 220,000 clones, around nine tenths seen once. V was clipped by 5 bases and J by 1 base, with 14 bases between them. The CDR3 runs 15 residues. Germline V gene lookup returns CDR1 SGHTA and CDR2 FQGTGA. The chain employs TRBV7-3 and TRBJ2-5, with D possibly TRBD1 on 5 matching bases. Sequencing was performed on PBMCs or T cells enriched from blood (not recorded which). This sequence was found in a woman between 45 and 60 years old with acute COVID-19. The CDR3 is CASSLLGRVQETQYF. The CDR3 bases are TGTGCCAGCAGCCTCCTCGGCAGGGTCCAAGAGACCCAGTACTTC.